This T cell receptor beta chain was observed in a study of human T cells and chemical hapten exposure. The length of the CDR3 is 15 residues. Trimming took 7 bases from V and 5 from J, leaving 15 bases between them. Germline V gene data show CDR1 as MNHEY and CDR2 as SVGAGI. The time point was: patch test 2, 6 weeks after DPC sensitization. This sample's treatment: therapeutic diphenylcyclopropenone sensitization with weekly scalp DPC. The library put unique molecular identifiers onto individual cDNA molecules. TCRdb called the RACE reads again in MiXCR, with one record for every CDR3 protein. The data show about 110,000 distinct CDR3 sequences, roughly 10% seen once.

This TCR was sampled from a woman in her thirties or forties with alopecia areata. Some clones in this sample may be carry-over from other donors' samples. The chain has TRBV6-5 and TRBJ2-6; D remains ambiguous. Material: whole blood, obtained in connection with sensitization to the hapten diphenylcyclopropenone (DPC). The CDR3 here is CASTPFRLWANVLTF. The CDR3 DNA reads as TGTGCCAGCACCCCTTTTCGGCTCTGGGCCAACGTCCTGACTTTC.